The 21 T cell receptor beta chains given below trace back to one sample, sequenced in a study of shared clonotypes between healthy human individuals. Some clones are missing from TCRdb's copy, which holds only in-frame ones; the method was immunoSEQ multiplex PCR. The sample lists 1,500,000 or so clones, 97% to 99% occurring once. The material sequenced was naive CD4+ T cells sorted from blood. Regarding subset: CD45RA+ positively selected. These receptor sequences come from a man aged 30 to 39 in good health.

The rearrangement links TRBV12-5 to TRBJ1-2; D is undetermined. The CDR3 is 11 residues long. The germline V gene encodes CDR1 LGHNT and CDR2 FRNRAP. V lost 4 bases to trimming and J lost 8 bases, with 8 bases between them. The CDR3 protein is CASGSSGGYTF. CDR3 nucleotides: TGTGCTAGTGGTTCAAGCGGGGGCTACACCTTC.

In DNA, the CDR3 is TGTGCCAGCAGCTTCGGACAGCGGAGTGGCGAGCAGTACTTC. Amino acids: CASSFGQRSGEQYF. The chain combines TRBV5-5 with TRBJ2-7; D is possibly TRBD1 (6 bases). Trimming removed 2 bases from V and 6 bases from J, with 15 bases in between. This CDR3 comprises 14 residues. In germline, CDR1 is SGHKS, CDR2 YYEKEE (reference sequence).

The genes are TRBV29-1 and TRBJ1-4; D ambiguous. The CDR3 contains 13 residues. The ends were cut back, 6 bases at V and 7 bases at J, with 15 bases in the middle. Per germline, CDR1 SQVTM and CDR2 ANQGSEA. CDR3 amino acids: CSVPNPGGEKLFF. The CDR3 nucleotides read TGCAGCGTACCGAACCCCGGAGGTGAAAAACTGTTTTTT. The full variable domain, its missing parts supplied by reference TRBV29-1 and TRBJ1-4, is SAVISQKPSRDICQRGTSLTIQCQVDSQVTMMFWYRQQPGQSLTLIATANQGSEATYESGFVIDKFPISRPNLTFSTLTVSNMSPEDSSIYLCSVPNPGGEKLFFGSGTQLSVL.

The gene calls are TRBV2 and TRBJ1-1; D perhaps matches TRBD1 (6 bases). The germline gives CDR1 SNHLY, CDR2 FYNNEI. This CDR3 has 13 residues. The germline V and J ends were trimmed by 1 base and 6 bases, with 9 bases remaining between them. The CDR3 here is CASSEDRASEAFF. The DNA for the CDR3 is TGTGCCAGCAGTGAAGACAGGGCTTCTGAAGCTTTCTTT. Full variable domain (remainder filled in from reference TRBV2 and TRBJ1-1): EPEVTQTPSHQVTQMGQEVILRCVPISNHLYFYWYRQILGQKVEFLVSFYNNEISEKSEIFDDQFSVERPDGSNFTLKIRSTKLEDSAMYFCASSEDRASEAFFGQGTRLTVV.

In its sample, this clone was seen once. The chain couples TRBV18 to TRBJ2-5; 9 nucleotides line up with TRBD1. CDR1 and CDR2 from the germline V gene are KGHSH and LQKENI. There are 17 residues in the CDR3. V shed 6 bases and J 9 bases; nucleotides not matched to a gene: 20. The CDR3 loop reads CASSQQLPSQGASPQYF. DNA for the CDR3: TGTGCCAGCTCCCAACAACTCCCCTCACAGGGGGCGAGTCCCCAGTACTTC.

J is TRBJ2-3 and V is TRBV2; 11 nucleotides match TRBD2. V gave up 6 bases and J gave up 8 bases; unmatched junction bases: 7. Per the germline V gene, CDR1 is SNHLY and CDR2 is FYNNEI. The CDR3 totals 14 residues. CDR3 sequence (DNA): TGTGCCAGCAGGGTAGCGGGAGGGGCACCTACGCAGTATTTT. Translated: CASRVAGGAPTQYF.

This chain uses TRBV30 with TRBJ1-3; no firm D call. This CDR3 contains 13 residues. Per germline, CDR1 GTSNPN and CDR2 SVGIG (reference sequence). Deletions cut 2 bases from V and 2 bases from J, with 7 bases between. CDR3 nucleotide sequence: TGTGCCTGGAGTAGGGAAGCTGGAAACACCATATATTTT. Translation gives CAWSREAGNTIYF.

The rearrangement joins TRBV18 to TRBJ2-3; D is unclear. CDR1 is KGHSH, CDR2 LQKENI, per germline. The length of the CDR3 is 14 residues. V was clipped by 3 bases and J by 4 bases, with 11 bases between them. DNA of the CDR3: TGTGCCAGCTCACCTCCCCCTGGCCCAGATACGCAGTATTTT. Translation: CASSPPPGPDTQYF.

The rearrangement joins TRBV10-3 to TRBJ2-7, with 8 nucleotides matching TRBD2. CDR1 and CDR2 (germline): ENHRY, SYGVKD. Trimming cost V 10 bases and J 2 bases; bases outside gene matches: 10. The CDR3 is 14 residues long. The CDR3 protein is CATVGGRMTYEQYF. DNA of the CDR3: TGTGCCACCGTGGGCGGGAGGATGACCTACGAGCAGTACTTC.

As concerns this clone: The same CDR3 can be traced to other DNA sequences in this sample. V usage is TRBV5-4 and J usage is TRBJ1-2; D gene ambiguous. V was pared by 0 bases and J by 1 base, with 4 bases between. The CDR3 is 13 residues long. Germline CDR1 is SGHNT and CDR2 is YYREEE (reference sequence). CDR3 residues: CASSLDGNYGYTF. The CDR3 bases are TGTGCCAGCAGCTTGGACGGTAACTATGGCTACACCTTC. Together with reference TRBV5-4 and TRBJ1-2, the CDR3 gives the full variable domain: ETGVTQSPTHLIKTRGQQVTLRCSSQSGHNTVSWYQQALGQGPQFIFQYYREEENGRGNFPPRFSGLQFPNYSSELNVNALELDDSALYLCASSLDGNYGYTFGSGTRLTVV.

This chain connects TRBV6-4 to TRBJ2-1; 10 bases align to TRBD2. The ends lost 3 bases at V and 5 bases at J; junction bases unmatched: 7. The CDR3 runs to 16 residues. In germline, CDR1 is MRHNA, CDR2 SNTAGT. The CDR3 reads CASSESLAGEDNEQFF. The CDR3 DNA follows: TGTGCCAGCAGTGAATCTCTAGCGGGAGAGGACAATGAGCAGTTCTTC.

The chain joins TRBV5-5 to TRBJ2-1; 12 nucleotides align to TRBD1. After removal of 4 bases from V and 5 bases from J, the junction contained 4 bases not matched to a gene. Germline CDR1 reads SGHKS; CDR2 reads YYEKEE (reference sequence). This CDR3 region has 15 residues. In nucleotides, the CDR3 is TGTGCCAGCAGCATGGGACAGGGGGCGCACAATGAGCAGTTCTTC. Translating gives CASSMGQGAHNEQFF.

The V and J genes are TRBV9 and TRBJ2-1; no clear D gene. CDR1 and CDR2 (germline): SGDLS, YYNGEE. The CDR3 is 15 amino acids. Trimming pared 4 bases from V and 7 bases from J, leaving 18 bases between. Written as DNA, the CDR3 is TGTGCCAGCAGCTCTGTCTACTCTTTTGAAAATGAGCAGTTCTTC. It specifies CASSSVYSFENEQFF.

The chain links TRBV28 to TRBJ1-2; D gene ambiguous. CDR3 length equals 12 residues. V was pared by 8 bases and J by 8 bases, with 15 bases between. CDR1 is MDHEN, CDR2 SYDVKM, per germline. CDR3 nucleotide sequence: TGTGCCAGCCGAATATTAGGAAGGGGCTACACCTTC. Its translation: CASRILGRGYTF.

The V call is TRBV6-6, the J call TRBJ1-1, with a weak D call TRBD1 (5 bases). Trimming removed 6 bases from V and 2 bases from J, with 19 bases in between. The CDR3 is 16 residues long. The germline V gene encodes CDR1 MNHNY and CDR2 SVGAGI (reference sequence). The CDR3 here is CASSALSPGLNTEAFF. CDR3 bases: TGTGCCAGCAGCGCCCTATCCCCGGGACTTAACACTGAAGCTTTCTTT.

This chain uses TRBV18 with TRBJ1-5, with 8 bases identical to TRBD1. The CDR3 spans 16 residues. Per the germline V gene, CDR1 is KGHSH and CDR2 is LQKENI. After removal of 1 base from V and 9 bases from J, the junction contained 11 bases not matched to a gene. Written as DNA, the CDR3 is TGTGCCAGCTCACCACTAACCGGGACAGGATCGCCGCCCCAGCATTTT. Amino acid sequence: CASSPLTGTGSPPQHF.

This rearrangement joins TRBV2 to TRBJ2-5; D gene uncertain. Germline V gives CDR1 SNHLY, CDR2 FYNNEI. With 6 bases removed from V and 3 bases from J, the gap between germline ends came to 5 bases. The CDR3 totals 11 residues. The CDR3 spells CASSIEETQYF. In DNA, the CDR3 is TGTGCCAGCAGCATAGAAGAGACCCAGTACTTC.

V gene TRBV5-4 combines with J gene TRBJ2-1; D perhaps matches TRBD1 (5 bases). The V gene's germline CDR1 is SGHNT and CDR2 YYREEE (reference sequence). The ends were cut back, 0 bases at V and 12 bases at J, with 19 bases in the middle. CDR3 length equals 15 residues. The DNA of the CDR3 is TGTGCCAGCAGCTTGGATAGCCTAGGGGCGAGGTCGCAGTTCTTC. It yields the protein CASSLDSLGARSQFF. Using reference TRBV5-4 and TRBJ2-1 for the parts outside the CDR3, the full variable domain is ETGVTQSPTHLIKTRGQQVTLRCSSQSGHNTVSWYQQALGQGPQFIFQYYREEENGRGNFPPRFSGLQFPNYSSELNVNALELDDSALYLCASSLDSLGARSQFFGPGTRLTVL.

The CDR3 reads CASSMTSGGLYEQYF. In DNA form, the CDR3 reads TGTGCCAGCAGCATGACTAGCGGGGGGCTCTACGAGCAGTACTTC. The rearrangement links TRBV11-2 to TRBJ2-7; 13 nucleotides match TRBD2. Germline loops: CDR1 SGHAT, CDR2 FQNNGV. The CDR3 is made up of 15 amino acids. Trimming cost V 5 bases and J 3 bases; bases outside gene matches: 4.

The V and J genes are TRBV10-3 and TRBJ2-5; the D gene is possibly TRBD1 (5 bases). CDR3 size: 15 residues. V dropped 4 bases and J dropped 2 bases, with 14 bases sitting between them. Germline V gives CDR1 ENHRY, CDR2 SYGVKD. CDR3 sequence: CAISGIVDRQETQYF. As DNA, the CDR3 is TGTGCCATCAGTGGGATCGTCGACAGACAAGAGACCCAGTACTTC.

The V gene is TRBV5-8, the J gene TRBJ2-7; 10 bases align to TRBD1. CDR3 size: 15 residues. Germline CDR1 is SGHTS and CDR2 is YDEGEE. Trimming removed 4 bases from V and 3 bases from J; junction bases left unmatched: 7. The CDR3 DNA follows: TGTGCCAGCAGCGTCACCGGGACAGGGGACTACGAGCAGTACTTC. Protein product: CASSVTGTGDYEQYF.